The clone carrying this T cell receptor (beta chain) was seen a handful of times. The antigen remains undetermined. Other DNA sequences in this sample translate to the same CDR3. The record originates from a study of beta chain features in type 1 diabetes. Whole-study findings and limits: Type 1 diabetes patients had TCRB CDR3s that were shorter (moderately but significantly so) in all four CD4+ subsets. Fewer insertions but more deletions were seen at VDJ junctions in type 1 diabetes patients.

CDR1 and CDR2 (germline): MGHRA, YSYEKL. Trimming took 3 bases from V and 2 from J, leaving 10 bases between them. This CDR3 is 14 amino acids long. The whole isolated RNA underwent reverse transcription, so sequencing captured expressed TCRB transcripts. The protocol was immunoSEQ multiplex PCR, while the TCRdb copy is restricted to in-frame clones and leaves out a portion. This sample has about 230,000 clones, with 15% to 20% found just once. The chain carries TRBV4-1 and TRBJ2-5, with D tentatively TRBD1 (6 bases). The sample comprised naive CD4+ T cells from blood. This sequence originates from a man aged 25-40 years with type 1 diabetes. CDR3 sequence: CASSHPDRQETQYF. The CDR3 nucleotides read TGCGCCAGCAGCCACCCGGACAGACAAGAGACCCAGTACTTC.